A selection of T cell receptor beta chains follows, all from one sample in a study of OX40 agonist ivuxolimab in advanced cancers. The repertoire was sequenced with immunoSEQ multiplex PCR; TCRdb's copy has only in-frame clones and lacks some. The profile covers tens of thousands of clones, with 65% to 80% appearing a single time and more than 15% taken by the ten largest. The sequencing here drew on CD4+ or CD8+ T cells sorted from blood, taken in a trial of the OX40 agonist ivuxolimab. The receptors stem from an adult with an advanced solid tumor such as melanoma, head and neck, liver or kidney cancer. The CDR3 runs from the conserved cysteine through the conserved F or W. D genes are given only for firm matches. Size tells how often a clone was seen (once, few, many) or the class of an expanded clone, and some rows leave it out.

d_call	clone_size	v_call	j_call	cdr3_nt	cdr3_aa
NA	NA	TRBV6-6	TRBJ2-2	TGTGCCAGCAGTCGCGCAGCCTTCGGGGAGCTGTTTTTT	CASSRAAFGELFF
NA	NA	TRBV19	TRBJ1-2	TGTGCCAGTAGTACCTCCGGACAACCGGAAATCGACTATGGCTACACCTTC	CASSTSGQPEIDYGYTF
NA	NA	TRBV6-5	TRBJ1-5	TGTGCCAGCAGGATGACGGCTTATAGCAATCAGCCCCAGCATTTT	CASRMTAYSNQPQHF
TRBD2	NA	TRBV11-3	TRBJ2-1	TGTGCCAGCAGCCCTTCCCCCGGGACTAGCGGGATTGAGCAGTTCTTC	CASSPSPGTSGIEQFF
TRBD1	NA	TRBV7-9	TRBJ2-5	TGTGCCAGCAGCACCGGACAGGGCCGAGAGACCCAGTACTTC	CASSTGQGRETQYF
NA	NA	TRBV7-9	TRBJ2-7	TGTGTCTCGGAGGGTCAGGGGAACGGCGAGCAGTACTTC	CVSEGQGNGEQYF
NA	NA	TRBV5-1	TRBJ2-5	TGCGCCAGCAGCTTGGCGGGGGCCCAAGAGACCCAGTACTTC	CASSLAGAQETQYF
NA	NA	TRBV5-1	TRBJ1-2	TGCGCCAGCAGCTCAGGACGGGTTAACTATGGCTACACCTTC	CASSSGRVNYGYTF
NA	once	TRBV7-2	TRBJ1-2	TGTGCCAGCAGCCACGGGACCGGGGGCTACACCTTC	CASSHGTGGYTF
NA	NA	TRBV10-3	TRBJ1-1	TGTGCCATCAGTGATCAGGGGCCCTACACTGAAGCTTTCTTT	CAISDQGPYTEAFF
NA	NA	TRBV19	TRBJ2-2	TGTGCCAGTAGTATAGGCTCCCTAACCGGGGAGCTGTTTTTT	CASSIGSLTGELFF
NA	NA	TRBV7-2	TRBJ2-2	TGTGCCAGCAGCGCAACTCGGGGGAGGACCGGGGAGCTGTTTTTT	CASSATRGRTGELFF
NA	NA	TRBV7-9	TRBJ2-3	TGTGCCAGCAGCCCCCGTCGTACTGCTAGCACAGATACGCAGTATTTT	CASSPRRTASTDTQYF
NA	NA	TRBV6-6	TRBJ1-2	TGTGCCAGCAGTTACTCGACGGACAGTGGCTACACCTTC	CASSYSTDSGYTF
TRBD2	NA	TRBV27	TRBJ2-5	TGTGCCAGCAGTCCCCCCGAGCGGGGGGGGCAAGAGACCCAGTACTTC	CASSPPERGGQETQYF